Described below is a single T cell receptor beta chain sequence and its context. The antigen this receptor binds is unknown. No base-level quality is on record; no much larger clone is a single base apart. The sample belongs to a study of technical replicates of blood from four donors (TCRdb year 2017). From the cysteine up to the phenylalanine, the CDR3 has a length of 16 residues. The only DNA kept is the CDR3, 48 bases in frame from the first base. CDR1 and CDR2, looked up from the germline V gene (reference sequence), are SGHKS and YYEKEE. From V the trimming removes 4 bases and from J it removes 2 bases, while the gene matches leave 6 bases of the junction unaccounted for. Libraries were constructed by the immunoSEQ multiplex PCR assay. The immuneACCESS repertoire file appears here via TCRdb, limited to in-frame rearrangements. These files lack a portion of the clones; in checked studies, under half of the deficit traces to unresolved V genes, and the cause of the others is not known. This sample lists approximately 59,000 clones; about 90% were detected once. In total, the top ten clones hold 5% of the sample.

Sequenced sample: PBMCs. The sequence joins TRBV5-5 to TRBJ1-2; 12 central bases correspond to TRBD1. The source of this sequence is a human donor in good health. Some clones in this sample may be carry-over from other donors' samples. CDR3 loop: CASSKPGQGANYGYTF. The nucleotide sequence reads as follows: TGTGCCAGCAGCAAGCCGGGACAGGGGGCGAACTATGGCTACACCTTC.